Listed here are 8 T cell receptor beta chains from one sample, sequenced in a study of blood T cell repertoires in COVID-19. Sequencing was performed with immunoSEQ multiplex PCR; in TCRdb, only in-frame clones are kept and a portion is missing. The sample carries roughly 130,000 clones, over 80% recorded once. The sample comprised peripheral blood. The receptors derive from a man between 70 and 80 years old with acute or convalescent COVID-19.

This chain uses TRBV3-1 (or the pseudogene TRBV3-2) with TRBJ2-5, with TRBD2 identical over 13 bases. Germline V gives CDR1 LGHDT, CDR2 YNNKEL (reference sequence). The CDR3 covers 17 residues. The V segment lost 4 bases and the J segment 5 bases; nucleotides outside the gene matches: 10. This chain's CDR3 is CASSPGLAGPSGETQYF. The CDR3 DNA reads as TGTGCCAGCAGCCCGGGACTAGCGGGGCCCTCTGGGGAGACCCAGTACTTC.

The DNA for the CDR3 is TGCGCCAGCAGCTTCCAGGCCGGGAACACCGGGGAGCTGTTTTTT. As protein: CASSFQAGNTGELFF. This chain links TRBV5-1 with TRBJ2-2; D remains ambiguous. This CDR3 spans 15 amino acids. V lost 2 bases to trimming and J lost 1 base, with 9 bases between them. From germline, CDR1 is SGHRS and CDR2 YFSETQ.

The chain joins TRBV19 to TRBJ2-4; 9 bases line up with TRBD1. Per germline, CDR1 LNHDA and CDR2 SQIVND (reference sequence). J was trimmed by 7 bases and V by 8 bases; bases with no gene match: 6. The CDR3 is 13 residues long. Here the CDR3 reads CASAGQGGNIQYF. CDR3 nucleotides: TGTGCCAGTGCGGGACAGGGAGGGAACATTCAGTACTTC. Looking up the rest from reference TRBV19 and TRBJ2-4 gives the full variable domain: DGGITQSPKYLFRKEGQNVTLSCEQNLNHDAMYWYRQDPGQGLRLIYYSQIVNDFQKGDIAEGYSVSREKKESFPLTVTSAQKNPTAFYLCASAGQGGNIQYFGAGTRLSVL.

The genes are TRBV7-2 and TRBJ1-2, with D possibly TRBD1 on 6 matching bases. In germline, CDR1 is SGHTA, CDR2 FQGNSA. Trimming removed 3 bases from V and 4 bases from J, with 12 bases in between. This CDR3 region has 14 residues. CDR3 bases: TGTGCCAGCAGCTTCAGGGACACTAGCTATGGCTACACCTTC. Protein: CASSFRDTSYGYTF. Full variable domain (remainder filled in from reference TRBV7-2 and TRBJ1-2): GAGVSQSPSNKVTEKGKDVELRCDPISGHTALYWYRQSLGQGLEFLIYFQGNSAPDKSGLPSDRFSAERTGGSVSTLTIQRTQQEDSAVYLCASSFRDTSYGYTFGSGTRLTVV.

A single count supports this clone. This chain connects TRBV5-1 to TRBJ2-7, with 9 bases identical to TRBD2. This CDR3 has 19 residues. The V and J ends lost 0 bases and 0 bases, in that order; junction bases with no gene match: 13. Germline CDR1 reads SGHRS; CDR2 reads YFSETQ. CDR3: CASSLGVGTSRASSYEQYF. CDR3 in DNA: TGCGCCAGCAGCTTGGGGGTTGGGACTAGCAGAGCCAGCTCCTACGAGCAGTACTTC.

The chain employs TRBV15 and TRBJ2-1; 8 nucleotides agree with TRBD2. Germline V gene lookup returns CDR1 LNHNV and CDR2 YYDKDF (reference sequence). Trimming at V came to 0 bases and at J to 6 bases, leaving 7 bases not matched to a gene. The CDR3 contains 16 residues. The CDR3 loop is CATSRDGTSGLNEQFF. As DNA, the CDR3 is TGTGCCACCAGCAGAGATGGAACTAGCGGTCTCAATGAGCAGTTCTTC.

This clone came up once. V is TRBV6-6 and J is TRBJ1-5; TRBD1 is a possible D gene (6 bases). This CDR3 spans 17 amino acids. Trimming stripped 5 bases from V and 2 bases from J, with 19 bases between. Germline V gene sequence: CDR1 MNHNY, CDR2 SVGAGI (reference sequence). The CDR3 spells CASSPLGGGRRNQPQHF. The CDR3 DNA is TGTGCCAGCAGTCCCCTCGGCGGGGGCCGTCGCAATCAGCCCCAGCATTTT.

The chain employs TRBV10-3 and TRBJ2-5; the match to TRBD2 covers 13 bases. V lost 10 bases to trimming and J lost 4 bases; unmatched junction nucleotides: 9. Looked up from germline, CDR1 is ENHRY and CDR2 is SYGVKD. The CDR3 runs 15 residues. The CDR3 reads CATAGTSGVGETQYF. In DNA, the CDR3 is TGTGCCACGGCCGGGACTAGCGGGGTTGGAGAGACCCAGTACTTC.